This T cell receptor beta chain was sequenced for a study of blood T cell repertoires in COVID-19 (TCRdb year 2020). With regard to the full study: Samples covering the acute and convalescent phases of COVID-19 were provided by collaborators in the United States, Italy and Spain. Sample metadata almost always included a de-identified subject ID, COVID-19 status, age in years and sex. The repertoires were made available in a free public database intended to serve as a resource for research on the immune response to SARS-CoV-2. Where available, HLA class I and class II types were taken from metadata supplied by the sample provider and were not determined by assay-based typing. The material from the prospective study consisted of cDNA or gDNA derived from T cells, B-cell-depleted T cells, or PBMCs. Deeply sampled blood TCRbeta repertoires from subjects exposed to, actively infected with, or recovered from COVID-19 were included in the dataset. The samples were drawn from two sources: the first 160 participants of the ongoing ImmuneRACE study, and 1,200 or so subjects contributed by 6 global collaborators.

One collaborating source in Seattle enrolled patients during active infection and followed them longitudinally through the course of disease. The collaborating institutions used their own protocols to collect whole blood in K2EDTA tubes. Collaborator samples were shipped for TCRbeta analysis as frozen whole blood, isolated PBMCs, or DNA extracted from either sample type. TCRbeta CDR3 regions were amplified from genomic DNA by means of the immunoSEQ Assay, a bias-controlled multiplex PCR. In the paper's pipeline: The number of nucleated cells in each sample was estimated from the amplification of reference gene primers within the assay. To quantify the absolute abundance of each unique TCRbeta CDR3 rearrangement, sequence reads were collapsed and filtered. For each sample, productive Simpson clonality was calculated as the square root of Simpson's diversity index across productive rearrangements. TCRdb retrieved this table from immuneACCESS and kept in-frame rearrangements only. Not all clones are present; in checked studies, unresolved V genes account for under half, and no reason is known for the remainder. The D gene and trimming were derived from the DNA, and the V and J assignments and clone size from that table. Counted in this sample were a few hundred thousand clones; about 91% of them appeared once. Together, the top ten hold under 3% of the sample.

As regards this clone: Its antigen target is currently unknown. Base qualities are not at hand, and no much larger clone is one base apart.

Including cysteine and phenylalanine, the CDR3 has 15 amino acids. The retained sequence is limited to the CDR3, 45 bases, with the frame set at the first base. Relative to germline, V is 8 bases shorter and J is 4 bases shorter, with 17 bases between their ends. Taken from the germline V gene (reference sequence), the CDR1 and CDR2 loops are LGHDT and YNNKEL. The investigation overall reported the following: The amount of clinical and demographic metadata varied by source and participant and was provided uncurated.

The chain links TRBV3-1 (or the pseudogene TRBV3-2) with TRBJ2-2; a tentative D call is TRBD1 (6 bases match). The clonotype originates from a person between 18 and 30 years old with COVID-19, enrolled during active disease. Sequenced material: peripheral blood. The DNA reads TGTGCCAGCGCACAGACAGGCGTCCTCACCGGGGAGCTGTTTTTT. This translates into CASAQTGVLTGELFF.